The source of this T cell receptor beta chain is a study of T cell repertoires in cytomegalovirus infection. Overall study context: Both a matching HLA type and CMV infection were indicated by public TCR beta signatures.

In TCRdb, the reads were re-called with MiXCR into one record per CDR3 protein. This sample has about 310,000 distinct CDR3 sequences, with 25% found just once. This clonotype was picked up many times. What it binds is unknown. This CDR3 has 15 amino acids. Trimming at V came to 4 bases and at J to 11 bases, leaving 13 bases not matched to a gene. The germline V gene encodes CDR1 MNHNS and CDR2 SASEGT. This TCR came from a human donor in good health (CMV status not recorded). Some clones in this sample may be carry-over from other donors' samples. Here the sequenced sample was cultured PBMCs, taken from culture after CMV antigen stimulation. The genes are TRBV6-1 and TRBJ1-1; TRBD1 aligns across 10 bases. Written as DNA, the CDR3 is TGTGCCAGCAGTGTTCAGCCGGGACAGGGGAGTACCGCTTTCTTT. Amino acid sequence: CASSVQPGQGSTAFF.